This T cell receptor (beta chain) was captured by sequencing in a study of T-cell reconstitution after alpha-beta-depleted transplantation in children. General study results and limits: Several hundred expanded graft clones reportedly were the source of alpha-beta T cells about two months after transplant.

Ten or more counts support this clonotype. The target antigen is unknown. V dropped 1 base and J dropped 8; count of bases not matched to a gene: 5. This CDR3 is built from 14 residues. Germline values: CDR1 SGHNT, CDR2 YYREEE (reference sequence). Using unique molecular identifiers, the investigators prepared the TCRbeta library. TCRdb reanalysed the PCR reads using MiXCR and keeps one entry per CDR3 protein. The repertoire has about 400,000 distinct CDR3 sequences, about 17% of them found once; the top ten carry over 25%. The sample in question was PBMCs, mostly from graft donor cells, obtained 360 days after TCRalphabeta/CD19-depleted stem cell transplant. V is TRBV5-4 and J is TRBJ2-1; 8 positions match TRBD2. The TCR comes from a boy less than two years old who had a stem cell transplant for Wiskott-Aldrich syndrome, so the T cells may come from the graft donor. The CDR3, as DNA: TGTGCCAGCAGCTTGCTGGGACTAGAACATGAGCAGTTCTTC. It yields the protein CASSLLGLEHEQFF.